The present entry profiles one T cell receptor (beta chain) with its context. Its target is not known. The junction departs from the called germline gene at one end, perhaps through a read error. The data were obtained in a study of blood T cells in healthy people across ages. General observations from the study: Naive T cell percentage by flow cytometry tracked strongly with beta diversity. Diversity estimates from one million T cells were considered underestimates.

The use of a sample-barcoded 5' primer and a J-beta primer mix characterized a second PCR of roughly 7 to 11 cycles. One entry per CDR3 protein, called by TCRdb with MiXCR from the 5' RACE reads. This repertoire shows 650,000 to 1,000,000 distinct CDR3 sequences, roughly 35% found once; its top ten account for approximately 12%. This receptor was obtained from a man between 18 and 29 years old in good health. Material for sequencing was blood.

The CDR3 is CASRPGMRADTEYF. CDR3 sequence (DNA): TGTGCCAGCAGACCCGGGATGAGAGCAGATACGGAGTATTTT. V is TRBV12-3 or TRBV12-4 and J is TRBJ2-3, with a tentative D call TRBD2 (5 bases). This CDR3 spans 14 amino acids.